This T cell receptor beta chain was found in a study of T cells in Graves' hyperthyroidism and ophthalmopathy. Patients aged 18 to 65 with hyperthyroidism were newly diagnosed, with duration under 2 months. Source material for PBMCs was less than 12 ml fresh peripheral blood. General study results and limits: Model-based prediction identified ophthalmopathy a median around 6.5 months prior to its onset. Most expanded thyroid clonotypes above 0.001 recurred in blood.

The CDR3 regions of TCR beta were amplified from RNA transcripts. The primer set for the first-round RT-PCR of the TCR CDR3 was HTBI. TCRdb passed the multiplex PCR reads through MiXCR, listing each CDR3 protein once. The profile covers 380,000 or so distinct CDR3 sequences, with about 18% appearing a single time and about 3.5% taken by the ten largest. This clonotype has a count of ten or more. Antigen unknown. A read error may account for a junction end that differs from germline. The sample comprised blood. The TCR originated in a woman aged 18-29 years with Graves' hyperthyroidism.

The CDR3 DNA sequence: TGTGCCACCAGTGATTTAAATACAGGGAGGAATCAGCCCCAGCACTTT. Its protein product is CATSDLNTGRNQPQHF. The V gene is TRBV24-1, the J gene TRBJ1-5, with a tentative D call TRBD1 (6 bases). Germline loops: CDR1 KGHDR, CDR2 SFDVKD. CDR3 length: 16 amino acids.